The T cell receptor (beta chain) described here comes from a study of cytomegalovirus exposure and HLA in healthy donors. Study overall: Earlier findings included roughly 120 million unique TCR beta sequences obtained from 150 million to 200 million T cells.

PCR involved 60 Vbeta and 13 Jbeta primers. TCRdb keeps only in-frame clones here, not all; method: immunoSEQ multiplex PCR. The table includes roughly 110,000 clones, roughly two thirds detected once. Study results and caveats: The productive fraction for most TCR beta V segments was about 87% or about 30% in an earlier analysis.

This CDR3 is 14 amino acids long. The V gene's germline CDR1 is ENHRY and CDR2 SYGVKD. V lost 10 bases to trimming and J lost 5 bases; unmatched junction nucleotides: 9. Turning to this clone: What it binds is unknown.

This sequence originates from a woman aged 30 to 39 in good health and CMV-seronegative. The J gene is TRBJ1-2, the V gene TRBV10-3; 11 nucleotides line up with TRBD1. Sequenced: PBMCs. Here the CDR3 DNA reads TGTGCCAGCGGGACAGGGGGTCCCCTTTATGGCTACACCTTC. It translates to CASGTGGPLYGYTF.